Below, 21 T cell receptor beta chains from the same sample are listed, as sequenced in a study of T-cell reconstitution after alpha-beta-depleted transplantation in children. Unique molecular identifiers were used in preparing the TCRbeta library. TCRdb re-derived calls from the PCR reads in MiXCR, one entry per CDR3 protein. The repertoire has a few hundred thousand distinct CDR3 sequences, 15% to 20% of them found once; the top ten carry 2.5% to 4%. The input for sequencing was PBMCs from the stem cell graft donor, taken from the stem cell graft. The receptors were sampled from a human donor who donated a stem cell graft to a child with acute lymphoblastic leukemia.

The chain uses TRBV27 and TRBJ1-5; D uncertain. CDR1 and CDR2 from the germline V gene are MNHEY and SMNVEV (reference sequence). The CDR3 contains 16 residues. V lost 6 bases and J 7 bases, leaving 22 bases between the germline ends. The CDR3: CASSRLDGTFAQPQHF. The CDR3 DNA is TGTGCCAGCAGCCGCCTGGACGGTACTTTTGCCCAGCCCCAGCATTTT.

This clonotype has more than one count but fewer than ten. The rearrangement uses TRBV10-3 and TRBJ2-5; no clear D. CDR3 size: 14 residues. The V gene lost 0 bases and the J gene lost 5 bases, with 10 bases spanning the gap. The germline gives CDR1 ENHRY, CDR2 SYGVKD. The CDR3 protein is CAISESLVWETQYF. The CDR3 DNA follows: TGTGCCATCAGTGAGTCGTTGGTCTGGGAGACCCAGTACTTC.

There are a few counts of this clonotype. V usage is TRBV5-1 and J usage is TRBJ2-5, with a tentative D call TRBD1 (6 bases). V lost 4 bases and J 2 bases, leaving 12 bases between the germline ends. The CDR3 has 14 amino acids. Per the germline V gene, CDR1 is SGHRS and CDR2 is YFSETQ. CDR3 sequence: CASSVLQGQETQYF. CDR3 coding DNA: TGCGCCAGCAGCGTTCTACAGGGTCAAGAGACCCAGTACTTC. The entire variable domain, with the rest obtained from reference TRBV5-1 and TRBJ2-5, is as follows: KAGVTQTPRYLIKTRGQQVTLSCSPISGHRSVSWYQQTPGQGLQFLFEYFSETQRNKGNFPGRFSGRQFSNSRSEMNVSTLELGDSALYLCASSVLQGQETQYFGPGTRLLVL.

This clonotype showed up just a few times. The J gene is TRBJ2-5, the V gene TRBV7-8; 9 bases line up with TRBD1. The CDR3 has 14 residues. V trimming: 5 bases; J trimming: 3 bases; junction bases outside the gene matches: 4. The germline gives CDR1 SGHVS, CDR2 FQNEAQ. The CDR3 DNA reads as TGTGCCAGCAGCACGACAGGGGGGAAAGAGACCCAGTACTTC. As protein: CASSTTGGKETQYF.

The chain recombines TRBV6-5 with TRBJ1-4; D unresolved. Trimming pared 0 bases from V and 3 bases from J, leaving 5 bases between. The CDR3 covers 14 residues. The V gene's germline CDR1 is MNHEY and CDR2 SVGAGI. The CDR3, as DNA: TGTGCCAGCAGTTACTCGACGGCTAATGAAAAACTGTTTTTT. It yields the protein CASSYSTANEKLFF.

This sequence joins TRBV10-3 and TRBJ2-7, with a weak D call TRBD1 (6 bases). Germline CDR1 and CDR2: ENHRY and SYGVKD. CDR3 length: 14 amino acids. With 3 bases removed from V and 3 bases from J, the gap between germline ends came to 12 bases. CDR3 DNA sequence: TGTGCCATCAGTGACGACAGGCGATACTACGAGCAGTACTTC. Translation gives CAISDDRRYYEQYF.

The chain carries TRBV3-1 and TRBJ2-5; D is unresolved. V lost 4 bases to trimming and J lost 5 bases, with 14 bases between them. This CDR3 has 14 amino acids. Looked up from germline, CDR1 is LGHDT and CDR2 is YNNKEL (reference sequence). For the CDR3, the DNA is TGTGCCAGCAGCCCCCGCTTGGGTCAGGAGACCCAGTACTTC. It translates to CASSPRLGQETQYF.

The rearrangement links TRBV20-1 to TRBJ1-2, with 8 nucleotides matching TRBD1. The CDR3 length is 15 residues. Germline CDR1 DFQATT, CDR2 SNEGSKA (reference sequence). With 3 bases clipped from V and 4 bases from J, the junction kept 10 bases outside the gene matches. The chain's CDR3 is CSASQTGTGGYGYTF. CDR3 bases: TGCAGTGCTAGTCAGACCGGAACAGGGGGCTATGGCTACACCTTC.

The chain employs TRBV5-1 and TRBJ2-5, with a tentative D call TRBD1 (6 bases). V was clipped by 1 base and J by 1 base, with 11 bases between them. Germline loops: CDR1 SGHRS, CDR2 YFSETQ. CDR3 length: 15 residues. In DNA form, the CDR3 reads TGCGCCAGCAGCTTGTGGGGGCGAATCCAAGAGACCCAGTACTTC. Translated: CASSLWGRIQETQYF.

This clonotype has a handful of counts. The CDR3 DNA sequence: TGTGCCACCGGGGACAGGTCGTGGGAGACCCAGTACTTC. Amino acids: CATGDRSWETQYF. The rearrangement joins TRBV24-1 to TRBJ2-5; 8 bases align to TRBD1. Germline loops: CDR1 KGHDR, CDR2 SFDVKD. The J segment lost 5 bases and the V segment lost 9 bases, leaving 7 bases of the junction unmatched. The CDR3 extends over 13 amino acids.

The V call is TRBV18, the J call TRBJ2-1; possible D gene TRBD2, 6 bases. The length of the CDR3 is 18 residues. Trimming pared 4 bases from V and 0 bases from J, leaving 19 bases between. CDR1 and CDR2 (germline): KGHSH, LQKENI. DNA of the CDR3: TGTGCCAGCTCACTATCAATAGGGTCCGGGAGCTCCTACAATGAGCAGTTCTTC. Translation: CASSLSIGSGSSYNEQFF.

This sequence joins TRBV20-1 and TRBJ2-1; TRBD1 might be the D (6 bases). The CDR3 totals 14 residues. Germline V gives CDR1 DFQATT, CDR2 SNEGSKA (reference sequence). V lost 6 bases, J lost 7 bases, and 19 bases lay in between. CDR3 in amino acids: CSARPLDRRNEQFF. In DNA, the CDR3 is TGCAGTGCCCGGCCCTTAGACAGGCGGAATGAGCAGTTCTTC.

The table lists this clonotype with a few counts. This chain links TRBV9 with TRBJ2-3, with 14 bases fitting TRBD2. The germline gives CDR1 SGDLS, CDR2 YYNGEE. The CDR3 has 19 residues. V gave up 4 bases and J gave up 3 bases; unmatched junction bases: 13. CDR3 sequence (DNA): TGTGCCAGCAGCCAAACACCCGGGACTAGCGGGAGTAGAACAGATACGCAGTATTTT. Its protein product is CASSQTPGTSGSRTDTQYF.

This clonotype turned up a few times. This sequence joins TRBV5-6 and TRBJ1-1; D is uncertain. Per germline, CDR1 SGHDT and CDR2 YYEEEE. The V end lost 0 bases, the J end lost 0 bases, and 6 bases lay between the germline ends. The CDR3 covers 14 residues. The CDR3 protein is CASSLAAVNTEAFF. DNA of the CDR3: TGTGCCAGCAGCTTGGCGGCAGTGAACACTGAAGCTTTCTTT.

Regarding this clonotype: Mismatch with germline at one junction end may stem from a read error. The J gene is TRBJ2-1, the V gene TRBV7-2; tentatively, D is TRBD2 (5 bases). This CDR3 is built from 12 residues. CDR1 is SGHTA, CDR2 FQGNSA, per germline. CDR3 amino acids: CCLPPGYNEQFF. CDR3 sequence (DNA): TGCTGCCTCCCCCCGGGATACAATGAGCAGTTCTTC.

There are a few counts of this clonotype. The rearrangement joins TRBV20-1 to TRBJ2-5; unclear D gene. The germline V gene encodes CDR1 DFQATT and CDR2 SNEGSKA (reference sequence). V was clipped by 0 bases and J by 5 bases, with 10 bases between them. This CDR3 contains 13 residues. Written as DNA, the CDR3 is TGCAGTGCTAGAGATGGAAGAAGGGAGACCCAGTACTTC. It yields the protein CSARDGRRETQYF.

The CDR3 nucleotides are TGCGCCAGCAGCGCATGGACAGGGGCCTACGAGCAGTACTTC. It yields the protein CASSAWTGAYEQYF. The chain is built from TRBV5-1 and TRBJ2-7; 9 bases agree with TRBD1. Germline V gives CDR1 SGHRS, CDR2 YFSETQ. With V trimmed by 4 bases and J by 2 bases, 4 bases remained unmatched. The CDR3 runs to 14 residues.

V usage is TRBV20-1 and J usage is TRBJ2-2; D unresolved. Germline CDR1 DFQATT, CDR2 SNEGSKA (reference sequence). CDR3 length: 13 residues. Trimming took 7 bases from V and 5 from J, leaving 14 bases between them. The DNA of the CDR3 is TGCAGTGTCCTTAGACATCTTACCGGGGAGCTGTTTTTT. Protein sequence: CSVLRHLTGELFF.

The J gene is TRBJ1-1, the V gene TRBV5-1, with 8 nucleotides matching TRBD1. The J segment lost 0 bases and the V segment lost 7 bases, leaving 14 bases of the junction unmatched. CDR1 is SGHRS and CDR2 is YFSETQ in the germline V gene. This CDR3 has 17 amino acids. CDR3 sequence: CASGRTGTSYLNTEAFF. DNA for the CDR3: TGCGCCAGCGGAAGGACAGGGACTAGCTACCTGAACACTGAAGCTTTCTTT.

The rearrangement joins TRBV29-1 to TRBJ2-2, with TRBD1 identical over 7 bases. Germline-derived CDR1 and CDR2 are SQVTM and ANQGSEA. This CDR3 contains 14 residues. With V trimmed by 4 bases and J by 0 bases, 2 bases remained unmatched. This CDR3 reads CSVVDRANTGELFF. For the CDR3, the DNA is TGCAGCGTTGTAGACAGGGCGAACACCGGGGAGCTGTTTTTT.

This clonotype has at least ten counts. The chain combines TRBV3-1 with TRBJ2-1; TRBD1 is a possible D gene (6 bases). From germline, CDR1 is LGHDT and CDR2 YNNKEL (reference sequence). This CDR3 is 16 amino acids long. The ends were cut back, 4 bases at V and 4 bases at J, with 17 bases in the middle. The DNA for the CDR3 is TGTGCCAGCAGCCCCCAATCTCCGGGACATTACAATGAGCAGTTCTTC. Encoded protein: CASSPQSPGHYNEQFF.